One sample yielded the 24 T cell receptor beta chains listed below, sequenced in a study of shared clonotypes between healthy human individuals. Assay: immunoSEQ multiplex PCR; the TCRdb copy retains only in-frame clones and omits some. The sample has about 2.1 million clones; 85% to 95% are singletons. The naive CD8 population came from CD45RO-negative cells selected for CCR7, without terminally differentiated effector memory CD45RA+ cells. The sequenced sample was naive CD8+ T cells from PBMCs. The receptors come from a man between 18 and 29 years old in good health. Some clones in this sample may be carry-over from other donors' samples.

The chain joins TRBV28 to TRBJ1-2, with D possibly TRBD1 on 5 matching bases. V lost 0 bases to trimming and J lost 3 bases, with 5 bases between them. Germline CDR1 reads MDHEN; CDR2 reads SYDVKM. The CDR3 contains 13 residues. The CDR3 DNA is TGTGCCAGCAGTTTATGGACAGACTATGGCTACACCTTC. Translated: CASSLWTDYGYTF.

This clone was observed once. The chain is built from TRBV12-5 and TRBJ1-5, with D hard to call. The CDR3 covers 13 residues. Trimming took 3 bases from V and 5 from J, leaving 8 bases between them. The germline CDR1 and CDR2 sequences are LGHNT and FRNRAP. The CDR3, as DNA: TGTGCTAGTGGTTTCGACGATCATCAGCCCCAGCATTTT. This codes for CASGFDDHQPQHF.

This chain joins TRBV10-2 and TRBJ2-7, with 10 bases aligning to TRBD2. This CDR3 is built from 17 residues. The V gene end was trimmed by 6 bases and the J gene end by 7 bases; junction bases not matched to a gene: 18. The germline CDR1 and CDR2 sequences are WSHSY and SAAADI. The CDR3 loop is CASRNNDGLAETGEQYF. The CDR3 DNA reads as TGCGCCAGCAGAAATAACGACGGACTAGCGGAGACAGGGGAGCAGTACTTC.

The chain employs TRBV27 and TRBJ2-7, with TRBD1 matching 12 bases. Trimming at V came to 10 bases and at J to 4 bases, leaving 14 bases not matched to a gene. Per the germline V gene, CDR1 is MNHEY and CDR2 is SMNVEV (reference sequence). This CDR3 contains 16 residues. CDR3 nucleotides: TGTGCCACCAGCTCCCAAGGGACAGGGGGCATGTACGAGCAGTACTTC. Translation gives CATSSQGTGGMYEQYF.

V gene TRBV28 combines with J gene TRBJ2-2; tentatively, D is TRBD1 (5 bases). Germline V gene lookup returns CDR1 MDHEN and CDR2 SYDVKM. The CDR3 sequence is 16 residues long. V was pared by 2 bases and J by 6 bases, with 16 bases between. CDR3 amino acids: CASSLGQGLWAGELFF. CDR3 sequence (DNA): TGTGCCAGCAGTTTAGGGCAGGGTCTGTGGGCCGGGGAGCTGTTTTTT.

V is TRBV7-6 and J is TRBJ2-7, with a tentative D call TRBD1 (5 bases). Germline V gives CDR1 SGHVS, CDR2 FNYEAQ. V was clipped by 5 bases and J by 0 bases, with 14 bases between them. CDR3 size: 15 residues. The DNA for the CDR3 is TGTGCCAGCAGCGCAGGCAGGGTATACTCCTACGAGCAGTACTTC. It codes for CASSAGRVYSYEQYF.

The chain links TRBV27 to TRBJ2-3, with a weak D call TRBD1 (6 bases). Trimming stripped 7 bases from V and 6 bases from J, with 17 bases between. The length of the CDR3 is 14 residues. CDR1 is MNHEY and CDR2 is SMNVEV in the germline V gene (reference sequence). This chain's CDR3 is CASKNRVLGDTQYF. CDR3 DNA: TGTGCCAGCAAGAACAGGGTCCTGGGGGATACGCAGTATTTT.

The count of this clone is one. The sample contains more than one DNA sequence encoding this CDR3. This chain connects TRBV27 to TRBJ2-2; D unclear. In germline, CDR1 is MNHEY, CDR2 SMNVEV (reference sequence). The CDR3 is made up of 13 amino acids. V was clipped by 3 bases and J by 2 bases, with 4 bases between them. CDR3 DNA: TGTGCCAGCAGTTTGGTTAACACCGGGGAGCTGTTTTTT. Its translation is CASSLVNTGELFF.

The chain carries TRBV27 and TRBJ2-3; 7 bases are a match to TRBD1. V lost 6 bases, J lost 4 bases, and 7 bases stayed unmatched. CDR3 size: 14 residues. The germline gives CDR1 MNHEY, CDR2 SMNVEV (reference sequence). The CDR3 sequence is CASSQDRAPDTQYF. The CDR3 coding sequence is TGTGCCAGCAGCCAAGACAGGGCGCCAGATACGCAGTATTTT.

The chain recombines TRBV5-4 with TRBJ2-1, with 7 nucleotides matching TRBD1. Trimming at V came to 9 bases and at J to 0 bases, leaving 6 bases not matched to a gene. The CDR3 has 14 amino acids. From germline, CDR1 is SGHNT and CDR2 YYREEE (reference sequence). CDR3 sequence (DNA): TGTGCCACCTGGGGACAGACCTCCTACAATGAGCAGTTCTTC. Residues: CATWGQTSYNEQFF.

The chain uses TRBV6-5 and TRBJ2-3; D is perhaps TRBD2 (6 bases). Between the trimmed V and J ends, which lost 6 bases and 0 bases, there was a span of 10 bases. Germline lookup yields CDR1 MNHEY and CDR2 SVGAGI. The CDR3 has 14 residues. The CDR3 bases are TGTGCCAGCAGCCCCAGCGGGAGCACAGATACGCAGTATTTT. Amino acid sequence: CASSPSGSTDTQYF.

CDR3 protein: CASTPTGGDYGYTF. The CDR3 region has the DNA TGTGCCAGCACTCCTACAGGGGGCGACTATGGCTACACCTTC. V and J are TRBV6-1 and TRBJ1-2; 9 bases are a match to TRBD1. Germline lookup yields CDR1 MNHNS and CDR2 SASEGT. The ends lost 7 bases at V and 3 bases at J; junction bases unmatched: 6. This CDR3 has 14 amino acids.

Turning to this clone: The DNA is omitted, as the CDR3 cannot be located on it reliably, and the CDR3 follows TCRdb's listing. This chain uses TRBV27 with TRBJ2-7; TRBD2, the table's D call, lacks a check against the DNA. CDR1 is MNHEY, CDR2 SMNVEV, per germline (reference sequence). The length of the CDR3 is 17 amino acids, counting both ends. The CDR3 spells CASSFLETSGRSYEQYF.

This chain joins TRBV6-1 and TRBJ2-7, with TRBD1 as a possible D gene (5 bases). Trimming took 3 bases from V and 6 from J, leaving 12 bases between them. CDR3 length: 13 amino acids. The V gene's germline CDR1 is MNHNS and CDR2 SASEGT. CDR3 in amino acids: CASSDRTFGEQYF. CDR3 nucleotides: TGTGCCAGCAGTGATAGGACATTTGGCGAGCAGTACTTC.

The V call is TRBV19, the J call TRBJ1-3, with 8 bases identical to TRBD1. The germline gives CDR1 LNHDA, CDR2 SQIVND (reference sequence). V lost 5 bases and J lost 3; bases outside the gene matches: 9. The CDR3 sequence is 16 residues long. The CDR3 region is CASSPRTGKGGNTIYF. As DNA, the CDR3 is TGTGCCAGTAGTCCCCGGACAGGGAAGGGTGGAAACACCATATATTTT.

The chain couples TRBV11-2 to TRBJ2-7; a possible D gene is TRBD2 (5 bases). The V end lost 1 base, the J end lost 7 bases, and 20 bases lay between the germline ends. The germline CDR1 and CDR2 sequences are SGHAT and FQNNGV. This CDR3 has 16 amino acids. The CDR3 protein is CASSLGVRTPHSEQYF. CDR3 sequence (DNA): TGTGCCAGCAGCTTAGGAGTCAGGACTCCCCATTCGGAGCAGTACTTC.

V is TRBV19 and J is TRBJ2-7, with D possibly being TRBD1 (5 bases). The ends were cut back, 5 bases at V and 3 bases at J, with 8 bases in the middle. This CDR3 is built from 12 residues. CDR1 is LNHDA and CDR2 is SQIVND in the germline V gene (reference sequence). The CDR3 DNA is TGTGCCAGTAGTCAGGGATACTACGAGCAGTACTTC. It is translated as CASSQGYYEQYF.

The chain joins TRBV11-2 to TRBJ2-7; D uncertain. V was clipped by 0 bases and J by 7 bases, with 7 bases between them. Germline CDR1 reads SGHAT; CDR2 reads FQNNGV. The CDR3 has 12 residues. The CDR3 nucleotides read TGTGCCAGCAGCTTAGACCTTTGGGAGCAGTACTTC. Protein sequence: CASSLDLWEQYF.

The chain combines TRBV28 with TRBJ2-3; D gene uncertain. Deletions cut 7 bases from V and 2 bases from J, with 22 bases between. This CDR3 region has 17 residues. CDR1 and CDR2 (germline): MDHEN, SYDVKM. CDR3 coding DNA: TGTGCCAGCACTTACAGCATACCGTGGCGAGCCACAGATACGCAGTATTTT. Translated, it gives CASTYSIPWRATDTQYF.

V gene TRBV15 combines with J gene TRBJ2-3; D is uncertain. CDR1 and CDR2 (germline): LNHNV, YYDKDF (reference sequence). The CDR3 is made up of 14 amino acids. V lost 0 bases, J lost 2 bases, and 6 bases lay in between. The CDR3 spells CATSREPDTDTQYF. The CDR3 nucleotides read TGTGCCACCAGCAGAGAGCCCGACACAGATACGCAGTATTTT.

The chain uses TRBV19 and TRBJ2-5, with 7 bases fitting TRBD2. The V and J ends lost 4 bases and 2 bases, in that order; junction bases with no gene match: 7. Germline lookup yields CDR1 LNHDA and CDR2 SQIVND (reference sequence). The CDR3 sequence is 15 residues long. The CDR3 DNA reads TGTGCCAGTAGTAAGCGGGGAGCGGGGCAAGAGACCCAGTACTTC. Residues: CASSKRGAGQETQYF. The full variable domain, rest sourced from reference TRBV19 and TRBJ2-5, is DGGITQSPKYLFRKEGQNVTLSCEQNLNHDAMYWYRQDPGQGLRLIYYSQIVNDFQKGDIAEGYSVSREKKESFPLTVTSAQKNPTAFYLCASSKRGAGQETQYFGPGTRLLVL.

The chain couples TRBV15 to TRBJ2-5, with D possibly TRBD2 on 5 matching bases. CDR1 is LNHNV, CDR2 YYDKDF, per germline (reference sequence). The CDR3 consists of 12 residues. The germline V and J ends were trimmed by 6 bases and 7 bases, with 12 bases remaining between them. In nucleotides, the CDR3 is TGTGCCACCAGTAGAACTGGAGGGACCCAGTACTTC. Translating gives CATSRTGGTQYF.

V gene TRBV4-1 combines with J gene TRBJ2-1, with TRBD2 identical over 11 bases. Per germline, CDR1 MGHRA and CDR2 YSYEKL. With V trimmed by 2 bases and J by 6 bases, 3 bases remained unmatched. The CDR3 is made up of 15 amino acids. This CDR3 is CASSQTSGRFNEQFF. The DNA for the CDR3 is TGCGCCAGCAGCCAAACTAGCGGGAGATTCAATGAGCAGTTCTTC.

The V call is TRBV2, the J call TRBJ2-7; D gene uncertain. Trimming shortened V by 0 bases and J by 3 bases, and 9 bases separated the two germline ends. The CDR3 consists of 14 residues. Germline V gene sequence: CDR1 SNHLY, CDR2 FYNNEI. The CDR3 region is CASSEAFGVYEQYF. CDR3 sequence (DNA): TGTGCCAGCAGTGAAGCGTTTGGTGTCTACGAGCAGTACTTC.